The clone carrying this T cell receptor beta chain came up once. No antigen is known for it. Using immunoSEQ multiplex PCR, the repertoire was profiled, and TCRdb retains in-frame clones only, with some absent. The data show some 2.4 million clones, approximately 93% seen once. The record originates from a study of shared clonotypes between healthy human individuals. Study conclusions and caveats: Naive CD4 clonotypes were shared across several donors at roughly 4.6%.

CDR3 length: 14 amino acids. Germline CDR1 KGHSH, CDR2 LQKENI. The V gene lost 2 bases and the J gene lost 6 bases, with 14 bases spanning the gap. The sequenced material came from naive CD4+ T cells from PBMCs. Noted subset: CD45RA+ positively selected. The chain is built from TRBV18 and TRBJ2-7; D is perhaps TRBD1 (5 bases). The receptor was isolated from a man in his late teens or twenties in good health. Some clones in this sample may be carry-over from other donors' samples. The DNA of the CDR3 is TGTGCCAGCTCACCATATGCAGGGCCCCTCGAGCAGTACTTC. It encodes CASSPYAGPLEQYF.